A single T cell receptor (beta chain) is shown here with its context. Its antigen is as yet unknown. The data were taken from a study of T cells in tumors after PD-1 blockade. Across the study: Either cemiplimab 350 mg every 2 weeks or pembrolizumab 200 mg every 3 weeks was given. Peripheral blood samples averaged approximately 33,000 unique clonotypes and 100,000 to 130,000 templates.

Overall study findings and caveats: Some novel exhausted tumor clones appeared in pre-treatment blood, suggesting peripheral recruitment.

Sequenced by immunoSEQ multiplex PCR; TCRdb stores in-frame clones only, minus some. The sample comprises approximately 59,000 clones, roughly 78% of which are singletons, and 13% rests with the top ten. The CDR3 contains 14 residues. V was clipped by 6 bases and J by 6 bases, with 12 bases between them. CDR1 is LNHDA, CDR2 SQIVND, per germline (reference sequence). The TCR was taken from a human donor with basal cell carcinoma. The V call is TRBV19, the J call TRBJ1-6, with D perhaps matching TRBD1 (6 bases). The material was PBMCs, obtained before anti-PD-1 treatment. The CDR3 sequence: CASRGNRANSPLHF. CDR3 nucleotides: TGTGCCAGTAGGGGGAACAGGGCTAATTCACCCCTCCACTTT.